This T cell receptor beta chain was found in a study of long-term antiretroviral therapy in people with HIV. The length of the CDR3 is 14 residues. CDR1 and CDR2 from the germline V gene are SGHTA and FQGNSA. Trimming cost V 5 bases and J 4 bases; bases outside gene matches: 7. Sequencing used immunoSEQ v3.0 at survey level. Data came from immunoSEQ multiplex PCR; TCRdb stores just in-frame clones and leaves some out. The table has 20,000 or so clones, approximately 81% seen once. This receptor was identified in a young woman with HIV. Here the sequenced sample was unsorted PBMCs, taken 0.6 years after starting antiretroviral therapy. V is TRBV7-2 and J is TRBJ2-7; 8 bases fit TRBD2. CDR3 DNA sequence: TGTGCCAGCAGCCACGGGGGGGAGTTATACGAGCAGTACTTC. As protein: CASSHGGELYEQYF.